The 25 T cell receptor beta chains given below trace back to one sample, sequenced in a study of cytomegalovirus exposure and HLA in healthy donors. The primer mix had 60 Vbeta and 13 Jbeta primers. Sequenced by immunoSEQ multiplex PCR; TCRdb stores in-frame clones only, minus some. Of under 170,000 clones listed, 79% are singletons. Sequencing was carried out using PBMCs. The receptors derive from a man aged 45-65 years in good health and CMV-seropositive.

The chain combines TRBV5-6 with TRBJ1-2, with TRBD1 identical over 9 bases. CDR1 SGHDT and CDR2 YYEEEE come from the germline V gene. V trimming: 4 bases; J trimming: 4 bases; junction bases outside the gene matches: 8. The CDR3 extends over 15 amino acids. The CDR3 sequence: CASSPRTGVGYGYTF. The DNA of the CDR3 is TGTGCCAGCAGCCCAAGGACAGGGGTAGGCTATGGCTACACCTTC. Using reference TRBV5-6 and TRBJ1-2 for the parts outside the CDR3, the full variable domain is DAGVTQSPTHLIKTRGQQVTLRCSPKSGHDTVSWYQQALGQGPQFIFQYYEEEERQRGNFPDRFSGHQFPNYSSELNVNALLLGDSALYLCASSPRTGVGYGYTFGSGTRLTVV.

The chain is built from TRBV6-4 and TRBJ2-3; 11 positions agree with TRBD2. The V gene end was trimmed by 4 bases and the J gene end by 2 bases; junction bases not matched to a gene: 2. The V gene's germline CDR1 is MRHNA and CDR2 SNTAGT. This CDR3 comprises 15 residues. The CDR3 here is CASSGLAGHTDTQYF. CDR3 in DNA: TGTGCCAGCAGTGGACTAGCGGGACACACAGATACGCAGTATTTT.

V and J are TRBV28 and TRBJ2-7; 11 bases align to TRBD2. Per the germline V gene, CDR1 is MDHEN and CDR2 is SYDVKM. The CDR3 consists of 16 residues. V dropped 6 bases and J dropped 3; count of bases not matched to a gene: 10. This chain's CDR3 is CASRPPGTSGNYEQYF. CDR3 nucleotides: TGTGCCAGCAGACCACCCGGGACTAGCGGCAACTACGAGCAGTACTTC.

The chain couples TRBV10-3 to TRBJ1-4, with D tentatively TRBD1 (5 bases). The ends were cut back, 0 bases at V and 5 bases at J, with 10 bases in the middle. Germline V lookup: CDR1 ENHRY, CDR2 SYGVKD. The CDR3 totals 15 residues. The CDR3 sequence: CAISESSRANEKLFF. In DNA form, the CDR3 reads TGTGCCATCAGTGAGTCGTCCAGGGCGAATGAAAAACTGTTTTTT.

The count of this clone is one. The chain recombines TRBV6-1 with TRBJ1-1, with 8 bases aligning to TRBD1. The CDR3 sequence is 15 residues long. Germline loops: CDR1 MNHNS, CDR2 SASEGT. Unmatched junction bases numbered 3, after V lost 1 base and J lost 2 bases. CDR3 in DNA: TGTGCCAGCAGTGAAGGGACAGGGTTTAACACTGAAGCTTTCTTT. It translates to CASSEGTGFNTEAFF.

V is TRBV28 and J is TRBJ2-2; TRBD1 matches 7 bases. Germline V lookup: CDR1 MDHEN, CDR2 SYDVKM. With V trimmed by 6 bases and J by 0 bases, 7 bases remained unmatched. The CDR3 contains 16 residues. In nucleotides, the CDR3 is TGTGCCAGCAGGAACCCCGGGACAGCGAACACCGGGGAGCTGTTTTTT. Translation gives CASRNPGTANTGELFF. Together with reference TRBV28 and TRBJ2-2, the CDR3 gives the full variable domain: DVKVTQSSRYLVKRTGEKVFLECVQDMDHENMFWYRQDPGLGLRLIYFSYDVKMKEKGDIPEGYSVSREKKERFSLILESASTNQTSMYLCASRNPGTANTGELFFGEGSRLTVL.

The gene calls are TRBV4-1 and TRBJ1-1; TRBD1 is a possible D gene (5 bases). The V end was cut by 4 bases, the J end by 5 bases, with 14 bases between. The CDR3 has 14 residues. Germline CDR1 is MGHRA and CDR2 is YSYEKL. CDR3 residues: CASSPVGGYTEAFF. CDR3 DNA: TGCGCCAGCAGCCCCGTGGGGGGGTATACTGAAGCTTTCTTT.

There are a few counts of this clone. The chain links TRBV6-4 to TRBJ2-1; D perhaps matches TRBD1 (6 bases). Trimming cost V 5 bases and J 9 bases, with 14 bases left between them. The germline V gene encodes CDR1 MRHNA and CDR2 SNTAGT. The CDR3 covers 13 residues. Written as DNA, the CDR3 is TGTGCCAGCAGTTTTGATCTCAGGGGTGAGCAGTTCTTC. Its protein is CASSFDLRGEQFF.

As regards this clone: The germline gene is not matched at one end of the junction; a read error may be the cause. The genes are TRBV7-7 and TRBJ2-7; 9 bases are shared with TRBD1. From germline, CDR1 is SSHAT and CDR2 FNYEAQ (reference sequence). This CDR3 contains 14 residues. The CDR3 loop is CASSPGQGGYEQYF. CDR3 sequence (DNA): TGTGCTAGCAGCCCGGGACAGGGCGGTTACGAGCAGTACTTC.

The chain combines TRBV5-1 with TRBJ2-7; 7 bases align to TRBD1. This CDR3 is built from 14 residues. CDR1 is SGHRS and CDR2 is YFSETQ in the germline V gene. V was clipped by 2 bases and J by 2 bases; unmatched bases: 4. The CDR3 spells CASSFTGTAYEQYF. The DNA for the CDR3 is TGCGCCAGCAGCTTCACCGGGACAGCCTACGAGCAGTACTTC. Together with reference TRBV5-1 and TRBJ2-7, the CDR3 gives the full variable domain: KAGVTQTPRYLIKTRGQQVTLSCSPISGHRSVSWYQQTPGQGLQFLFEYFSETQRNKGNFPGRFSGRQFSNSRSEMNVSTLELGDSALYLCASSFTGTAYEQYFGPGTRLTVT.

The chain combines TRBV5-1 with TRBJ2-6; TRBD1 is a possible D gene (5 bases). V lost 4 bases and J lost 2, with 19 bases in between. This CDR3 is built from 18 residues. Germline-derived CDR1 and CDR2 are SGHRS and YFSETQ. The CDR3 here is CASSLGAQGTPGANVLTF. In DNA form, the CDR3 reads TGCGCCAGCAGCCTAGGCGCTCAGGGTACCCCTGGGGCCAACGTCCTGACTTTC.

The V call is TRBV5-1, the J call TRBJ2-3; D remains ambiguous. The CDR3 is 16 amino acids. Germline CDR1 reads SGHRS; CDR2 reads YFSETQ. Trimming cost V 0 bases and J 0 bases, with 11 bases left between them. CDR3 nucleotides: TGCGCCAGCAGCTTGGCCAGTACCGTTAGCACAGATACGCAGTATTTT. Protein: CASSLASTVSTDTQYF.

The genes are TRBV28 and TRBJ1-2, with unresolved D. This CDR3 spans 15 amino acids. Germline CDR1 and CDR2: MDHEN and SYDVKM. Trimming removed 5 bases at V and 3 bases at J, with 16 bases between. CDR3 residues: CASSQDGYGDYGYTF. The CDR3 coding sequence is TGTGCCAGCAGTCAGGATGGATACGGCGACTATGGCTACACCTTC.

This clone was seen a single time. The chain couples TRBV28 to TRBJ1-5; D may be TRBD1 (5 bases). Trimming shortened V by 8 bases and J by 3 bases, and 8 bases separated the two germline ends. CDR1 is MDHEN, CDR2 SYDVKM, per germline. There are 12 residues in the CDR3. For the CDR3, the DNA is TGTGCCAGCGAACAGGTCAATCAGCCCCAGCATTTT. Translated, it gives CASEQVNQPQHF.

This clone showed up just once. V is TRBV6-1 and J is TRBJ1-2; D might be TRBD1 (6 bases). Trimming shortened V by 2 bases and J by 4 bases, and 11 bases separated the two germline ends. Germline loops: CDR1 MNHNS, CDR2 SASEGT. The length of the CDR3 is 14 residues. The CDR3 DNA sequence: TGTGCCAGCAGTGAATGGGCCAGGGGCTATGGCTACACCTTC. Its translation: CASSEWARGYGYTF.

The chain has TRBV6-1 and TRBJ2-3, with D unresolved. Looked up from germline, CDR1 is MNHNS and CDR2 is SASEGT. The CDR3 covers 15 residues. V gave up 3 bases and J gave up 2 bases, with 12 bases separating them. CDR3: CASSDKSRYTDTQYF. As DNA, the CDR3 is TGTGCCAGCAGTGACAAATCCAGATACACAGATACGCAGTATTTT.

This sequence joins TRBV29-1 and TRBJ2-1; 10 positions agree with TRBD2. CDR1 is SQVTM, CDR2 ANQGSEA, per germline. This CDR3 is 13 amino acids long. Unmatched junction bases numbered 6, after V lost 7 bases and J lost 6 bases. The CDR3 reads CSAPGLATNEQFF. The CDR3 nucleotides are TGCAGCGCCCCGGGACTAGCGACCAATGAGCAGTTCTTC.

J is TRBJ2-7 and V is TRBV5-4; D is perhaps TRBD2 (7 bases). The V gene's germline CDR1 is SGHNT and CDR2 YYREEE (reference sequence). This CDR3 region has 14 residues. The V end was cut by 4 bases, the J end by 5 bases, with 16 bases between. The CDR3 sequence is CASSPRGGVDEQYF. In DNA form, the CDR3 reads TGTGCCAGCAGCCCCAGGGGAGGGGTGGACGAGCAGTACTTC. The full variable domain, its missing parts supplied by reference TRBV5-4 and TRBJ2-7, is ETGVTQSPTHLIKTRGQQVTLRCSSQSGHNTVSWYQQALGQGPQFIFQYYREEENGRGNFPPRFSGLQFPNYSSELNVNALELDDSALYLCASSPRGGVDEQYFGPGTRLTVT.

The chain is built from TRBV7-9 and TRBJ2-5, with a tentative D call TRBD1 (5 bases). The germline V and J ends were trimmed by 1 base and 5 bases, with 20 bases remaining between them. CDR1 and CDR2 (germline): SEHNR, FQNEAQ (reference sequence). The CDR3 has 17 residues. As DNA, the CDR3 is TGTGCCAGCAGCTTAGAAGTAGGGGTTTCGGTATCGGAGACCCAGTACTTC. Translation: CASSLEVGVSVSETQYF.

The rearrangement joins TRBV2 to TRBJ2-1; 7 bases map to TRBD1. There are 15 residues in the CDR3. V gave up 4 bases and J gave up 1 base; unmatched junction bases: 4. Germline V gene data show CDR1 as SNHLY and CDR2 as FYNNEI. The CDR3: CASSGQGTSYNEQFF. As DNA, the CDR3 is TGTGCCAGCAGTGGACAGGGAACTTCCTACAATGAGCAGTTCTTC.

The chain joins TRBV7-3 to TRBJ2-7, with 9 positions matching TRBD2. The V gene's germline CDR1 is SGHTA and CDR2 FQGTGA. The CDR3 loop spans 14 amino acids. The V and J ends lost 5 bases and 1 base, in that order; junction bases with no gene match: 3. The CDR3 is CASSALAGSYEQYF. The CDR3 coding sequence is TGTGCCAGCAGCGCCCTAGCGGGATCCTACGAGCAGTACTTC.

The V call is TRBV7-8, the J call TRBJ2-7; 12 bases are shared with TRBD1. This CDR3 is built from 16 residues. Germline V lookup: CDR1 SGHVS, CDR2 FQNEAQ. Trimming removed 1 base from V and 1 base from J; junction bases left unmatched: 2. As DNA, the CDR3 is TGTGCCAGCAGCTTAGGGGACAGGGGGCTTTCCTACGAGCAGTACTTC. Encoded protein: CASSLGDRGLSYEQYF.

This clone was detected a few times. The chain recombines TRBV23-1 with TRBJ2-7; 14 bases line up with TRBD2. TRBV23-1 is designated an ORF whose function remains uncertain. The V segment lost 7 bases and the J segment 4 bases; nucleotides outside the gene matches: 9. The CDR3 contains 16 residues. The CDR3 DNA reads as TGCGCCAGCACCGTTCGGACTAGCGGGAGGCATTACGAGCAGTACTTC. Translating it yields CASTVRTSGRHYEQYF.

V usage is TRBV6-5 and J usage is TRBJ2-5; D gene unclear. With the DNA end fitting TRBJ2-7 better, the J assignment may be wrong. The CDR3 sequence is 12 residues long. The germline CDR1 and CDR2 sequences are MNHEY and SVGAGI. CDR3: CASSLSGYEQYF. In DNA, the CDR3 is TGTGCCAGCAGCCTATCCGGGTACGAGCAGTACTTC.

As concerns this clone: The final CDR3 position lacks the conserved phenylalanine or tryptophan, pointing to a likely read error. J is TRBJ1-1 and V is TRBV28; unclear D gene. The germline V gene has CDR1 MDHEN and CDR2 SYDVKM. This CDR3 has 12 amino acids. V lost 6 bases, J lost 5 bases, and 10 bases lay in between. CDR3 sequence (DNA): TGTGCCAGCAGGTCGAGGGCGACTGAAGCTTTCCTT. Its protein product is CASRSRATEAFL.